This T cell receptor (beta chain) emerged from a study of beta chain features in type 1 diabetes. Notes on the study in general: All four CD4+ subsets from Type 1 diabetes patients carried moderately but significantly shorter TCRB CDR3s.

CD4+ naive, central memory, regulatory and stem cell-like memory cells were sorted via CD45RO/CCR7/CD25/CD127/CD95/CD27. Populations obtained by sorting all exceeded 98% purity. What was sequenced were expressed TCRB transcripts, since all of the isolated RNA had been reverse transcribed. Produced via immunoSEQ multiplex PCR; TCRdb's table is partial and in-frame only. The data contain about 130,000 clones, nearly 9.5% of them singletons. Regarding this clone: Its antigen is currently unknown.

Sequencing was performed on central memory CD4+ T cells from blood. The source of this sequence is a man aged 18 to 29 in good health.

DNA for the CDR3: TGCGCCAGCAGCCAAGATAGGGGCCGTAAGACAGATACGCAGTATTTT. Translating it yields CASSQDRGRKTDTQYF. This chain joins TRBV4-3 and TRBJ2-3, with D possibly being TRBD1 (5 bases). Trimming stripped 0 bases from V and 3 bases from J, with 13 bases between. Germline V gene sequence: CDR1 LGHNA, CDR2 YSLEER. The CDR3 consists of 16 residues.